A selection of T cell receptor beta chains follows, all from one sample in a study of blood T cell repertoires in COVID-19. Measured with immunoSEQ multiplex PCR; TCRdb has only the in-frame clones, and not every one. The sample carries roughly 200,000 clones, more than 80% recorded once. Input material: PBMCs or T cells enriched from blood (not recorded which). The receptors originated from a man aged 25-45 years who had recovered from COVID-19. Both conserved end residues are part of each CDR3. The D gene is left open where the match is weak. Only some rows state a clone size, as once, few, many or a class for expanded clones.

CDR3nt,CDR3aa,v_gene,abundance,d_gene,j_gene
TGTGCCACCCAGGGGCCCCAGCATTTT,CATQGPQHF,TRBV24-1,-,-,TRBJ1-5
TGCGCCAGCAGCTTCCTTAGCGGGAGCAGCACAGATACGCAGTATTTT,CASSFLSGSSTDTQYF,TRBV5-1,once,TRBD2,TRBJ2-3
TGTGCCCATCGGTCGGGGAACACCGGGGAGCTGTTTTTT,CAHRSGNTGELFF,TRBV6-5,-,-,TRBJ2-2
TGTGCCAGCAGCTTAGACGGGACACTGAACTACGAGCAGTACTTC,CASSLDGTLNYEQYF,TRBV7-2,once,-,TRBJ2-7
TGTGCCAGCAGCTCCTCGGGAGATACGCAGTATTTT,CASSSSGDTQYF,TRBV11-2,-,-,TRBJ2-3
TGTGCCAGCAGTGAAGGGGCAGGCCCGGAGACCCAGTACTTC,CASSEGAGPETQYF,TRBV6-1,-,-,TRBJ2-5
TGTGCCAGCAGCGTGCTAGCGGGGGAAGGTTATGAGCAGTTCTTC,CASSVLAGEGYEQFF,TRBV7-9,-,TRBD2,TRBJ2-1
TGTGCCACGGGGCAGGGAGGCACTGAAGCTTTCTTT,CATGQGGTEAFF,TRBV12-3/TRBV12-4,-,-,TRBJ1-1
TGTGCCAGCAGTATAACCGGGACAGGGGTTTTAGAGACCCAGTACTTC,CASSITGTGVLETQYF,TRBV25-1,once,TRBD1,TRBJ2-5
TGCGCCAGCAGAGTCGGACAGGGGATTTCACCCCTCCACTTT,CASRVGQGISPLHF,TRBV10-2,-,TRBD1,TRBJ1-6
TGTGCCAGCAGCTTCGGACTAGTTGAAGAGACCCAGTACTTC,CASSFGLVEETQYF,TRBV7-8,-,TRBD2,TRBJ2-5
TGTGCCTGGAGGGGGGGTTTGAGGTTGGGCACTGAAGCTTTCTTT,CAWRGGLRLGTEAFF,TRBV30,-,-,TRBJ1-1
TGTGCCAGCAGTTACTCTAGGGGGACAGCGTACCAAGAGACCCAGTACTTC,CASSYSRGTAYQETQYF,TRBV6-2/TRBV6-3,-,TRBD1,TRBJ2-5
TGTGCCAGCAGCCCCACGGGACTAGCGGGAGAAGGCAATGAGCAGTTCTTC,CASSPTGLAGEGNEQFF,TRBV7-2,-,TRBD2,TRBJ2-1
TGTGCCAGCAGGCCGACTGGTGCCGGGGAGCTGTTTTTT,CASRPTGAGELFF,TRBV12-3/TRBV12-4,-,-,TRBJ2-2
TGTGCCAGCAGCCCCCTCATGGGAGCGCACAATGAGCAGTTCTTC,CASSPLMGAHNEQFF,TRBV7-9,-,-,TRBJ2-1
TGTGCCAGCGCCTCGACCTCAGGGGGAGATAGCTACGAGCAGTACTTC,CASASTSGGDSYEQYF,TRBV2,few,TRBD1,TRBJ2-7
TGCAGCGTTGCTACTACCGGGACAAGGAAGGGTGGGCAGTACTTC,CSVATTGTRKGGQYF,TRBV29-1,-,-,TRBJ2-7
TGCGCCAGCAGCCAAGGGAGCGGCTACAATGAGCAGTTCTTC,CASSQGSGYNEQFF,TRBV4-3,-,-,TRBJ2-1
TGTGCCAGCAGCCCACCGCGGGGGGGCCATGAGCAGTACTTC,CASSPPRGGHEQYF,TRBV11-2,-,TRBD2,TRBJ2-7
TGTGCCAGCAGCGCCACCGGACTAGCGGGGGGGAACACCGGGGAGCTGTTTTTT,CASSATGLAGGNTGELFF,TRBV7-9,-,TRBD2,TRBJ2-2
TGTGCCAGTAGCTCCGGGGCGGCGGGAAGCAATCAGCCCCAGCATTTT,CASSSGAAGSNQPQHF,TRBV19,-,-,TRBJ1-5
TGTGCCAGCAGACACGACAGGGGGCCTAACTATGGCTACACCTTC,CASRHDRGPNYGYTF,TRBV6-6,-,TRBD1,TRBJ1-2
TGTGCCAGCAGCTTATCCGATTTCGGGACAGGGGCTGTTGAGACCCAGTACTTC,CASSLSDFGTGAVETQYF,TRBV13,-,TRBD1,TRBJ2-5
TGTGCCAGTAGTCGACAGGGGAACACCGGGGAGCTGTTTTTT,CASSRQGNTGELFF,TRBV19,-,TRBD1,TRBJ2-2
TGTGCCAGCAGTTTTTTCCCTAGCGTTTCTGAGCAGTTCTTC,CASSFFPSVSEQFF,TRBV28,-,-,TRBJ2-1
TGTGCCAGCAGTGACAGCGAAATCGGGGAGCTGTTTTTT,CASSDSEIGELFF,TRBV6-4,-,-,TRBJ2-2
TGTGCCAGCAGTCCATACCCGGGACAGGTGAACACTGAAGCTTTCTTT,CASSPYPGQVNTEAFF,TRBV28,-,TRBD1,TRBJ1-1
TGTGCCACCAGCAGAGATAGAGGGACAGAGCAGTTCTTC,CATSRDRGTEQFF,TRBV15,once,-,TRBJ2-1
TGTGCCAGCAGCTTACTACAGGGTTCCTACAATGAGCAGTTCTTC,CASSLLQGSYNEQFF,TRBV7-8,once,-,TRBJ2-1
TGTGCCAGCAGCTTAGCGCGGGGAGGCGGAACCCAAGAGACCCAGTACTTC,CASSLARGGGTQETQYF,TRBV7-9,-,-,TRBJ2-5
TGTGCCAGCGCCCGGTCCGGGGAGCTGTTTTTT,CASARSGELFF,TRBV7-9,-,-,TRBJ2-2
TGTGCCAGCAGTTACTCCCAGGGGGGCTACGAGCAGTACTTC,CASSYSQGGYEQYF,TRBV6-5,-,-,TRBJ2-7
TGTGCCAGCAGTGAAGCCAGGACAGCGTACAATGAGCAGTTCTTC,CASSEARTAYNEQFF,TRBV6-1,-,-,TRBJ2-1
TGTGCCAGCCGGGAGCGGTATGGCTACACCTTC,CASRERYGYTF,TRBV5-5,-,-,TRBJ1-2
TGTGCCAGCAGCTTAAACAGGGGGGTGGATACGCAGTATTTT,CASSLNRGVDTQYF,TRBV7-9,-,TRBD1,TRBJ2-3
TGTGCCAGCAGCTTTGGCGGGAGTGGTAATGAGCAGTTCTTC,CASSFGGSGNEQFF,TRBV7-2,-,TRBD2,TRBJ2-1
TGTGCCAGCAGCTTAAGTCTAGCGGGGTACGAGCAGTACTTC,CASSLSLAGYEQYF,TRBV7-2,-,TRBD2,TRBJ2-7
TGTGCCAGCAGTCCCCACCAACAGGGGCTGGGGGGAAACACCATATATTTT,CASSPHQQGLGGNTIYF,TRBV11-2,-,TRBD1,TRBJ1-3
TGTGCCAGCAGCGTCACCGCGGGGGAGCAGTACTTC,CASSVTAGEQYF,TRBV9,-,-,TRBJ2-7
TGTGCCATCAGCCCCCCAACTAGCGGGAATTCCTACGAGCAGTACTTC,CAISPPTSGNSYEQYF,TRBV10-3,-,TRBD2,TRBJ2-7
TGTGCCAGCAGCCGGGGAAATACAGGCCAAAACATTCAGTACTTC,CASSRGNTGQNIQYF,TRBV3-1/TRBV3-2,-,-,TRBJ2-4
TGTGCCAGCACCCGGGGTGATGATCAGCCCCAGCATTTT,CASTRGDDQPQHF,TRBV13,-,-,TRBJ1-5